The 20 T cell receptor beta chains listed next were all sequenced from one sample in a study of blood T cells in healthy people across ages. The second PCR ran about 6 to 12 cycles with a sample-barcoded 5' primer and J-beta primers. TCRdb re-called the 5' RACE reads with MiXCR, one entry per CDR3 protein. The sample contains roughly 1.6 million distinct CDR3 sequences, almost 35% of which appear only once. Sequences were obtained from blood. These receptor sequences come from a woman aged 25 to 39 in good health.

This clonotype appeared a few times. The genes are TRBV5-6 and TRBJ1-2; TRBD1 might be the D (5 bases). CDR1 and CDR2 from the germline V gene are SGHDT and YYEEEE. The V and J ends lost 1 base and 7 bases respectively, with 11 bases between them. The CDR3 contains 13 residues. Here the CDR3 reads CASSLWWGIGYTF. The CDR3 DNA is TGTGCCAGCAGCTTGTGGTGGGGCATTGGCTACACCTTC.

This clonotype showed up just a few times. The rearrangement joins TRBV19 to TRBJ2-1, with TRBD2 matching over 9 bases. The trim removed 3 bases at V and 3 bases at J, leaving 6 bases unmatched. Germline V gives CDR1 LNHDA, CDR2 SQIVND (reference sequence). The CDR3 covers 16 residues. The CDR3 sequence is CASSIDRAGGYNEQFF. CDR3 bases: TGTGCCAGTAGTATTGATCGAGCGGGGGGCTACAATGAGCAGTTCTTC.

A few counts support this clonotype. The chain couples TRBV13 to TRBJ2-7, with 9 bases identical to TRBD2. CDR1 is PRHDT and CDR2 is FYEKMQ in the germline V gene (reference sequence). CDR3 length equals 13 residues. V shed 4 bases and J 6 bases; nucleotides not matched to a gene: 4. Here the CDR3 reads CASSSAGGSEQYF. CDR3 in DNA: TGTGCCAGCAGCTCCGCGGGGGGGTCCGAGCAGTACTTC.

As concerns this clonotype: Because the CDR3's place on the DNA is in doubt, the DNA is left out and the CDR3 is given as listed by TCRdb. The chain couples TRBV6-5 to TRBJ2-3; the table's D call of TRBD2 was not tested on the DNA. Germline CDR1 is MNHEY and CDR2 is SVGAGI. With termini counted, the CDR3 has 18 amino acids. The CDR3 reads CASILGGLAGVGTDTQYF.

This clonotype was detected many times. This chain uses TRBV29-1 with TRBJ2-3; D may be TRBD2 (5 bases). Trimming cost V 7 bases and J 10 bases, with 15 bases left between them. This CDR3 comprises 11 residues. From germline, CDR1 is SQVTM and CDR2 ANQGSEA. DNA for the CDR3: TGCAGCGCGGGGAAGGAACGCTCGCAGTATTTT. Amino acid sequence: CSAGKERSQYF.

The CDR3 is CASGLPTGQSSYNEQFF. The CDR3 DNA is TGTGCCAGCGGACTCCCAACCGGGCAGAGCTCCTACAATGAGCAGTTCTTC. The chain has TRBV4-2 and TRBJ2-1; D is perhaps TRBD2 (5 bases). Germline V gives CDR1 LGHNA, CDR2 YNFKEQ. The CDR3 totals 17 residues. The ends were cut back, 8 bases at V and 0 bases at J, with 20 bases in the middle.

Comments on this clonotype: A read error may produce the germline difference seen at one junction end. This rearrangement joins TRBV20-1 to TRBJ2-3, with D possibly being TRBD2 (6 bases). This CDR3 has 14 residues. Germline loops: CDR1 DFQATT, CDR2 SNEGSKA (reference sequence). The CDR3 nucleotides read TGCAGTGCTAGGGAGGGGAGGAGGGCAGATGCGCAGTATTTT. It specifies CSAREGRRADAQYF.

Turning to this clonotype: The junction and the germline gene differ at one end; a read error may be behind it. J is TRBJ2-5 and V is TRBV20-1; TRBD1 matches at 8 bases. There are 16 residues in the CDR3. CDR1 DFQATT and CDR2 SNEGSKA come from the germline V gene (reference sequence). CDR3 in DNA: TGCAGTGCTAGAGCGGCAGGGGGCTTTTCCCAAGGGACCCAGTACTTC. Encoded protein: CSARAAGGFSQGTQYF.

This chain links TRBV5-1 with TRBJ2-1, with 9 bases identical to TRBD2. Germline loops: CDR1 SGHRS, CDR2 YFSETQ. V lost 2 bases, J lost 1 base, and 7 bases stayed unmatched. CDR3 length: 17 amino acids. The CDR3 bases are TGCGCCAGCAGCTTCCTAGGACTAGCGAATTCCTACAATGAGCAGTTCTTC. Translated, it gives CASSFLGLANSYNEQFF.

The chain combines TRBV20-1 with TRBJ2-7, with 7 bases fitting TRBD2. Germline assignment: CDR1 DFQATT and CDR2 SNEGSKA (reference sequence). CDR3 length: 15 amino acids. The V gene end was trimmed by 6 bases and the J gene end by 0 bases; junction bases not matched to a gene: 11. The CDR3 is CSAAGAGPSSYEQYF. As DNA, the CDR3 is TGCAGTGCCGCGGGAGCGGGGCCGAGCTCCTACGAGCAGTACTTC.

The chain has TRBV5-6 and TRBJ2-1; unclear D gene. V lost 2 bases and J 1 base, leaving 7 bases between the germline ends. Germline V gene sequence: CDR1 SGHDT, CDR2 YYEEEE. CDR3 length equals 14 residues. CDR3: CASSFPESYNEQFF. CDR3 coding DNA: TGTGCCAGCAGCTTTCCGGAATCCTACAATGAGCAGTTCTTC.

This clonotype appeared many times. The chain links TRBV29-1 to TRBJ2-5, with D tentatively TRBD1 (6 bases). Looked up from germline, CDR1 is SQVTM and CDR2 is ANQGSEA. The CDR3 has 14 amino acids. Trimming stripped 7 bases from V and 5 bases from J, with 20 bases between. The CDR3 protein is CSARVRGRRETQYF. The CDR3 nucleotides read TGCAGCGCCAGAGTCAGGGGCAGACGGGAGACCCAGTACTTC.

V gene TRBV30 combines with J gene TRBJ1-2, with D maybe TRBD1 (5 bases). Trimming took 4 bases from V and 8 from J, leaving 17 bases between them. Germline V gene sequence: CDR1 GTSNPN, CDR2 SVGIG (reference sequence). The CDR3 consists of 13 residues. CDR3 sequence (DNA): TGTGCCTGGAATTTGGCCAGGCAGGGAGGCTACACCTTC. It specifies CAWNLARQGGYTF.

This clonotype was recorded a few times. The V gene is TRBV5-1, the J gene TRBJ2-7; D might be TRBD1 (6 bases). This CDR3 contains 14 residues. Germline-derived CDR1 and CDR2 are SGHRS and YFSETQ. V was clipped by 4 bases and J by 3 bases, with 14 bases between them. CDR3 sequence: CASSTGHRGYEQYF. As DNA, the CDR3 is TGCGCCAGCAGCACGGGACATAGAGGCTACGAGCAGTACTTC.

The chain employs TRBV30 and TRBJ2-3; 7 bases match TRBD1. From germline, CDR1 is GTSNPN and CDR2 SVGIG (reference sequence). The CDR3 has 13 residues. Unmatched junction bases numbered 7, after V lost 8 bases and J lost 2 bases. The CDR3 nucleotides read TGTGCCGGAAGGGACAGCAACACAGATACGCAGTATTTT. As protein: CAGRDSNTDTQYF.

Turning to this clonotype: An end of the junction does not agree with germline; a read error may underlie this. The CDR3 DNA sequence: TGTGCCAGCAGCCTATATGGACAGGGGAATAACTATGGTTACACCTTC. Its protein is CASSLYGQGNNYGYTF. The chain carries TRBV27 and TRBJ1-2, with 9 bases lining up with TRBD1. Looked up from germline, CDR1 is MNHEY and CDR2 is SMNVEV (reference sequence). This CDR3 region has 16 residues.

This clonotype was counted only a few times. Here the CDR3 reads CSASRGGLVQFF. The CDR3 DNA sequence: TGCAGTGCTAGTCGGGGGGGGTTGGTTCAGTTCTTC. The chain couples TRBV20-1 to TRBJ2-1; 8 nucleotides agree with TRBD2. Germline CDR1 is DFQATT and CDR2 is SNEGSKA (reference sequence). The V segment lost 3 bases and the J segment 13 bases; nucleotides outside the gene matches: 8. The CDR3 is made up of 12 amino acids.

The genes are TRBV20-1 and TRBJ2-1; 7 nucleotides line up with TRBD2. The CDR3 extends over 13 amino acids. V shed 6 bases, J shed 10 bases, and the junction held 12 bases outside the gene matches. Germline V gene data show CDR1 as DFQATT and CDR2 as SNEGSKA (reference sequence). Here the CDR3 DNA reads TGCAGTGCGCCCCGGACTAGTTTCGACGAGCAGTTCTTC. Protein product: CSAPRTSFDEQFF.

This chain links TRBV7-9 with TRBJ2-1, with 10 bases identical to TRBD2. Trimming removed 6 bases from V and 6 bases from J; junction bases left unmatched: 11. Germline V gene lookup returns CDR1 SEHNR and CDR2 FQNEAQ (reference sequence). The CDR3 consists of 16 residues. CDR3 sequence: CASSRLAGVDSNEQFF. CDR3 coding DNA: TGTGCCAGCAGTCGGCTAGCGGGAGTCGATTCCAATGAGCAGTTCTTC.

This clonotype came up many times. V gene TRBV3-1 combines with J gene TRBJ2-7; 10 nucleotides align to TRBD2. The junction had 6 bases not matched to a gene; V was cut back by 4 bases and J by 3 bases. The germline CDR1 and CDR2 sequences are LGHDT and YNNKEL (reference sequence). The CDR3 runs 15 residues. CDR3 nucleotides: TGTGCCAGCAGCCTCGAACTAGCGGGGAGCTACGAGCAGTACTTC. Residues: CASSLELAGSYEQYF.